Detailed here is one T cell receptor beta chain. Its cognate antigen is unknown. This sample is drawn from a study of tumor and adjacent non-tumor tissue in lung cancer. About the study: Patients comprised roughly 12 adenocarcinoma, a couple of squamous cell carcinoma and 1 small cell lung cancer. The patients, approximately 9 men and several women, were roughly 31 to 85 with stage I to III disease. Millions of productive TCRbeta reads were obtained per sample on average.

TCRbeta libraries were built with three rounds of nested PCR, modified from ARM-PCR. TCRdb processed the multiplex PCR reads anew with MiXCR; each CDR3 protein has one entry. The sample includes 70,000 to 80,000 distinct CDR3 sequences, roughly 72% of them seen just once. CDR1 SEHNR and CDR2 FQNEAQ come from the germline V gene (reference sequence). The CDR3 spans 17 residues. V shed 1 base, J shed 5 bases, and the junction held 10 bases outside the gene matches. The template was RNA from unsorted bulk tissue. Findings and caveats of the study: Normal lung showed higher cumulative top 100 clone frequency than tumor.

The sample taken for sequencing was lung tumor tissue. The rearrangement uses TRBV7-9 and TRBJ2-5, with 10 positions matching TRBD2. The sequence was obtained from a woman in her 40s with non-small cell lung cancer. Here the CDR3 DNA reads TGTGCCAGCAGCTTAGGCCTAGCGGGAGTGGAGGCGGAGACCCAGTACTTC. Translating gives CASSLGLAGVEAETQYF.